The clone carrying this TCR beta chain came up many times. Its antigen remains unknown. Each CDR3 protein is one row after TCRdb ran MiXCR on the 5' RACE reads. The data hold about 30,000 distinct CDR3 sequences, with 6% observed a single time. Noted time point: blood at routine non-recurrence follow-up after resection. Unsorted samples of tumor, nontumor lung or frozen PBMC had their whole RNA sequenced. This record comes from a study of spatial heterogeneity in lung cancer. For the study at large: The donor population consisted of some 72 patients with untreated, early-stage non-small cell lung cancer. Available PBMC from follow-up, collected a median of about two years after resection, underwent sequencing. Among detected sequences, beta-chain ones consistently exceeded alpha-chain ones in number. Study-wide results and caveats: The study found ubiquitous expanded tumor TCRs in blood more at resection than follow-up.

CDR1 and CDR2 (germline): SGHKS, YYEKEE (reference sequence). The CDR3 is made up of 15 amino acids. V was clipped by 2 bases and J by 9 bases, with 15 bases between them. Sequences were derived from PBMCs, sampled at follow-up. The rearrangement uses TRBV5-5 and TRBJ1-6; maybe TRBD1 (5 bases). The origin of this receptor is a male donor with early-stage non-small cell lung cancer. The chain's CDR3 is CASSFYGAVSSPLHF. DNA for the CDR3: TGTGCCAGCAGCTTTTATGGGGCCGTTTCTTCACCCCTCCACTTT. The variable domain in full, completed from reference TRBV5-5 and TRBJ1-6, reads DAGVTQSPTHLIKTRGQQVTLRCSPISGHKSVSWYQQVLGQGPQFIFQYYEKEERGRGNFPDRFSARQFPNYSSELNVNALLLGDSALYLCASSFYGAVSSPLHFGNGTRLTVT.